This record covers a single T cell receptor (beta chain). On sorted subsets, replicate PCRs used 200 to 250 ng DNA, or roughly 30,000 T cell genomes. The table came from immunoSEQ multiplex PCR; TCRdb's copy has only in-frame clones and leaves some out. The sample yields more than 2 million clones, roughly 94% seen once. This sample is part of a study of shared clonotypes between healthy human individuals. Germline V gene data show CDR1 as GTSNPN and CDR2 as SVGIG (reference sequence). This CDR3 contains 16 residues. With V trimmed by 1 base and J by 0 bases, 9 bases remained unmatched. J is TRBJ2-7 and V is TRBV30; TRBD1 matches 7 bases. Sequenced sample: naive CD4+ T cells sorted from blood. Subset indicated: CD45RA+ positively selected. The TCR sequence derives from a man between 18 and 29 years old in good health. CDR3 nucleotide sequence: TGTGCCTGGAGTGCCTCAGACAGGGCCATCTCCTACGAGCAGTACTTC. As protein: CAWSASDRAISYEQYF.